This T cell receptor (beta chain) was sequenced in a study of response to subunit inactivated influenza vaccine. Findings of the study overall: Each seasonal flu vaccination may recruit only limited new T cells, authors suggested.

The germline gives CDR1 SGHRS, CDR2 YFSETQ. The CDR3 sequence is 15 residues long. V lost 5 bases to trimming and J lost 0 bases; unmatched junction nucleotides: 8. On this clonotype itself: Its antigen is unidentified.

TCRdb passed the RT-PCR reads through MiXCR, listing each CDR3 protein once. The data show around 850,000 distinct CDR3 sequences, around 20% seen once. The sequence was obtained from a man aged 45 to 65 who received an inactivated influenza vaccine. This sample comprised PBMCs from blood, obtained 5 days after vaccination. The chain couples TRBV5-1 to TRBJ2-7; 7 nucleotides agree with TRBD1. The CDR3, as DNA: TGCGCCAGCAGGGCCGGGACAGCGAGCTCCTACGAGCAGTACTTC. It is translated as CASRAGTASSYEQYF.